A selection of T cell receptor beta chains follows, all from one sample in a study of blood T cell repertoires in COVID-19. Sequencing used immunoSEQ multiplex PCR; TCRdb keeps in-frame clones, though not all of them. The sample holds about 260,000 clones; roughly 85% are singletons and the top ten take 9.4%. Sequencing input: peripheral blood. The receptor set was obtained from a woman in her 50s who had recovered from COVID-19. Each CDR3 is given with its conserved first and last residue. Each record gives: clone size, D gene, J gene, V gene, CDR3 protein, CDR3 DNA. D genes are given only for firm matches. A row's size may be missing; if present it is once, few, many or a size class.

few . TRBJ1-1 TRBV28 CASNQGLRNTEAFF TGTGCCAGCAACCAGGGGTTACGGAACACTGAAGCTTTCTTT
. . TRBJ1-5 TRBV3-1/TRBV3-2 CASSQDWGGSQPQHF TGTGCCAGCAGCCAAGATTGGGGGGGCTCTCAGCCCCAGCATTTT
. . TRBJ1-1 TRBV7-9 CASSLVGSHHTEAFF TGTGCCAGCAGCTTAGTCGGGTCACATCACACTGAAGCTTTCTTT
. . TRBJ1-2 TRBV18 CASSPKTGETPYGYTF TGTGCCAGCTCACCAAAAACAGGCGAAACCCCCTATGGCTACACCTTC
. TRBD1 TRBJ1-1 TRBV7-2 CASSSTGGDTEAFF TGTGCCAGCAGCTCTACAGGGGGGGACACTGAAGCTTTCTTT
. . TRBJ2-2 TRBV13 CASSHPIRRPGELFF TGTGCCAGCAGCCATCCCATCCGGAGACCCGGGGAGCTGTTTTTT
once TRBD1 TRBJ2-1 TRBV7-3 CASSNGQGASNEQFF TGTGCCAGCAGCAACGGACAGGGGGCCTCCAATGAGCAGTTCTTC
. TRBD2 TRBJ2-1 TRBV5-4 CASSLVQLAGGNEQFF TGTGCCAGCAGCTTGGTACAACTAGCGGGAGGGAACGAGCAGTTCTTC
. . TRBJ1-1 TRBV28 CASSLLGGNQAFF TGTGCCAGCAGTTTATTGGGAGGGAACCAAGCTTTCTTT
. TRBD1 TRBJ1-2 TRBV5-1 CASTSGQGTGYTF TGCGCCAGCACCTCGGGACAGGGCACGGGCTACACCTTC
once . TRBJ1-5 TRBV4-3 CASSQDMSQPQHF TGCGCCAGCAGCCAAGATATGAGTCAGCCCCAGCATTTT
. . TRBJ1-6 TRBV10-3 CAIQGDRGMDSPLHF TGTGCCATCCAAGGGGATAGGGGGATGGATTCACCCCTCCACTTT
. TRBD2 TRBJ2-3 TRBV28 CASSPYSGGGGTDTQYF TGTGCCAGCAGTCCTTATAGCGGGGGGGGTGGGACAGATACGCAGTATTTT
. . TRBJ1-2 TRBV6-6 CAVSSRSIAMGYTF TGTGCCGTATCGTCCCGATCCATTGCTATGGGCTACACCTTC
. TRBD1 TRBJ2-2 TRBV6-6 CASSYQGAGTGELFF TGTGCCAGCAGTTATCAGGGGGCTGGCACCGGGGAGCTGTTTTTT
. . TRBJ1-5 TRBV28 CASSRIPGNSGNQPQHF TGTGCCAGCAGTCGAATACCAGGGAATTCGGGCAATCAGCCCCAGCATTTT
. TRBD1 TRBJ2-5 TRBV5-1 CASSFAGQGSETQYF TGCGCCAGCAGCTTTGCGGGACAGGGGTCGGAGACCCAGTACTTC
. TRBD1 TRBJ1-4 TRBV27 CASSLTTGSTNEKLFF TGTGCCAGCAGTCTAACGACAGGGAGCACTAATGAAAAACTGTTTTTT
. . TRBJ2-3 TRBV24-1 CATSDATGSGDTQYF TGTGCCACCAGTGATGCAACAGGGTCGGGGGATACGCAGTATTTT
. TRBD2 TRBJ2-2 TRBV27 CASRRGGTTGELFF TGTGCCAGCAGGCGGGGGGGGACGACCGGGGAGCTGTTTTTT
few TRBD1 TRBJ1-3 TRBV11-2 CASSRQGDGNTIYF TGTGCCAGCAGTCGACAGGGGGACGGAAACACCATATATTTT
. . TRBJ1-5 TRBV19 CASSISPFVAGGSYSNQPQHF TGTGCCAGTAGTATATCCCCTTTTGTTGCGGGGGGTTCTTATAGCAATCAGCCCCAGCATTTT
. TRBD2 TRBJ2-7 TRBV3-1/TRBV3-2 CASSQGGSNEQYF TGTGCCAGCAGCCAAGGCGGGAGCAACGAGCAGTACTTC
. TRBD2 TRBJ2-1 TRBV11-2 CASSLDSGRFYNEQFF TGTGCCAGCAGCTTAGATAGCGGGAGGTTCTACAATGAGCAGTTCTTC
. TRBD2 TRBJ2-1 TRBV6-2/TRBV6-3 CASSFSGGSAGGYNEQFF TGTGCCAGCAGTTTCTCCGGTGGTTCGGCGGGGGGCTACAATGAGCAGTTCTTC
. TRBD1 TRBJ2-5 TRBV7-2 CASSQGTGGETQYF TGTGCCAGCAGCCAGGGGACAGGGGGCGAGACCCAGTACTTC
. . TRBJ2-7 TRBV15 CATSRGGRTYEQYF TGTGCCACCAGCAGAGGAGGAAGAACCTACGAGCAGTACTTC
. . TRBJ1-1 TRBV11-3 CASSLDADRNTEAFF TGTGCCAGCAGCTTAGATGCGGACAGGAACACTGAAGCTTTCTTT
. TRBD1 TRBJ1-1 TRBV27 CASSSRTGGASGTEAFF TGTGCCAGCAGTTCAAGGACAGGGGGCGCGTCGGGCACTGAAGCTTTCTTT
. . TRBJ2-2 TRBV27 CASSPLNTGELFF TGTGCCAGCAGTCCGTTAAACACCGGGGAGCTGTTTTTT
. TRBD2 TRBJ2-1 TRBV7-6 CASSPAGGGYNEQFF TGTGCCAGCAGCCCTGCGGGGGGCGGCTACAATGAGCAGTTCTTC
. . TRBJ1-2 TRBV4-2 CASSPGEYGYTF TGTGCCAGCAGCCCAGGGGAGTATGGCTACACCTTC
. . TRBJ1-1 TRBV6-5 CASRTGNTEAFF TGTGCCAGCAGAACAGGGAACACTGAAGCTTTCTTT
few TRBD2 TRBJ2-1 TRBV27 CASSLGRSGSRGNEQFF TGTGCCAGCAGTCTAGGCCGTAGCGGGAGTAGGGGGAATGAGCAGTTCTTC
. . TRBJ1-2 TRBV7-2 CASSLEAGGSNYGYTF TGTGCCAGCAGCTTAGAGGCCGGCGGAAGCAACTATGGCTACACCTTC
. . TRBJ2-2 TRBV18 CASSPSRFTGELFF TGTGCCAGCTCACCGAGCCGGTTTACCGGGGAGCTGTTTTTT
. . TRBJ2-3 TRBV27 CASSLLSSTDTQYF TGTGCCAGCAGTTTATTGTCTAGCACAGATACGCAGTATTTT
few . TRBJ2-2 TRBV7-2 CASSLRGTLATNTGELFF TGTGCCAGCAGCTTGAGGGGTACCCTAGCGACAAACACCGGGGAGCTGTTTTTT
. TRBD2 TRBJ2-3 TRBV4-3 CASSQEGLVGGIDTQYF TGCGCCAGCAGCCAAGAAGGTTTGGTCGGGGGGATAGATACGCAGTATTTT
. TRBD1 TRBJ1-4 TRBV5-4 CASSPRQGSNEKLFF TGTGCCAGCAGCCCCCGACAGGGGTCTAATGAAAAACTGTTTTTT
once TRBD2 TRBJ2-5 TRBV27 CASRPRGAQFETQYF TGTGCCAGCAGGCCGCGGGGGGCTCAATTTGAGACCCAGTACTTC
. . TRBJ1-2 TRBV6-5 CASSPGGLANYGYTF TGTGCCAGCAGCCCCGGGGGGCTGGCTAACTATGGCTACACCTTC
. TRBD1 TRBJ1-3 TRBV5-1 CASSLEGADAGNTIYF TGCGCCAGCAGCTTGGAGGGGGCTGACGCGGGAAACACCATATATTTT
. TRBD1 TRBJ1-4 TRBV4-3 CASSPGQGFEKLFF TGCGCCAGCAGCCCCGGACAGGGATTTGAAAAACTGTTTTTT
. . TRBJ2-7 TRBV6-5 CAARGGTGHYEQYF TGTGCCGCACGGGGGGGGACAGGGCATTACGAGCAGTACTTC
. TRBD2 TRBJ2-3 TRBV28 CASSLIGLAGVGTQYF TGTGCCAGCAGTTTAATTGGACTAGCGGGAGTAGGTACGCAGTATTTT
few TRBD1 TRBJ1-1 TRBV3-1/TRBV3-2 CASSQADRDLVTEAFF TGTGCCAGCAGCCAAGCGGACAGGGACTTGGTCACTGAAGCTTTCTTT
. TRBD2 TRBJ2-1 TRBV2 CASSATTLLAGNNEQFF TGTGCCAGCAGTGCCACTACCTTACTAGCGGGAAACAATGAGCAGTTCTTC
. TRBD1 TRBJ2-2 TRBV14 CASRDRERTGELFF TGTGCCAGCAGGGACAGGGAGCGCACCGGGGAGCTGTTTTTT
. TRBD2 TRBJ2-3 TRBV7-2 CASSLGSGRVADTQYF TGTGCCAGCAGCTTAGGTAGCGGGAGGGTGGCAGATACGCAGTATTTT
. . TRBJ1-1 TRBV28 CASSSSFRGGNTEAFF TGTGCCAGCAGCTCATCGTTCCGGGGGGGGAACACTGAAGCTTTCTTT
. TRBD2 TRBJ2-6 TRBV4-3 CASGASGSSGANVLTF TGCGCCAGTGGAGCTAGCGGGAGTAGTGGGGCCAACGTCCTGACTTTC
few TRBD1 TRBJ2-5 TRBV28 CASSLLGQGEYQETQYF TGTGCCAGCAGTTTGTTGGGACAGGGCGAGTACCAAGAGACCCAGTACTTC
. TRBD1 TRBJ1-2 TRBV27 CASRRGGRTGGDYGYTF TGTGCCAGCAGGCGCGGGGGGAGGACAGGGGGCGACTATGGCTACACCTTC
once . TRBJ2-3 TRBV7-3 CASSLGTTDTQYF TGTGCCAGCAGCTTAGGGACTACAGATACGCAGTATTTT
. . TRBJ1-6 TRBV20-1 CSAKSRALHF TGCAGTGCTAAGTCCCGCGCCCTCCACTTT